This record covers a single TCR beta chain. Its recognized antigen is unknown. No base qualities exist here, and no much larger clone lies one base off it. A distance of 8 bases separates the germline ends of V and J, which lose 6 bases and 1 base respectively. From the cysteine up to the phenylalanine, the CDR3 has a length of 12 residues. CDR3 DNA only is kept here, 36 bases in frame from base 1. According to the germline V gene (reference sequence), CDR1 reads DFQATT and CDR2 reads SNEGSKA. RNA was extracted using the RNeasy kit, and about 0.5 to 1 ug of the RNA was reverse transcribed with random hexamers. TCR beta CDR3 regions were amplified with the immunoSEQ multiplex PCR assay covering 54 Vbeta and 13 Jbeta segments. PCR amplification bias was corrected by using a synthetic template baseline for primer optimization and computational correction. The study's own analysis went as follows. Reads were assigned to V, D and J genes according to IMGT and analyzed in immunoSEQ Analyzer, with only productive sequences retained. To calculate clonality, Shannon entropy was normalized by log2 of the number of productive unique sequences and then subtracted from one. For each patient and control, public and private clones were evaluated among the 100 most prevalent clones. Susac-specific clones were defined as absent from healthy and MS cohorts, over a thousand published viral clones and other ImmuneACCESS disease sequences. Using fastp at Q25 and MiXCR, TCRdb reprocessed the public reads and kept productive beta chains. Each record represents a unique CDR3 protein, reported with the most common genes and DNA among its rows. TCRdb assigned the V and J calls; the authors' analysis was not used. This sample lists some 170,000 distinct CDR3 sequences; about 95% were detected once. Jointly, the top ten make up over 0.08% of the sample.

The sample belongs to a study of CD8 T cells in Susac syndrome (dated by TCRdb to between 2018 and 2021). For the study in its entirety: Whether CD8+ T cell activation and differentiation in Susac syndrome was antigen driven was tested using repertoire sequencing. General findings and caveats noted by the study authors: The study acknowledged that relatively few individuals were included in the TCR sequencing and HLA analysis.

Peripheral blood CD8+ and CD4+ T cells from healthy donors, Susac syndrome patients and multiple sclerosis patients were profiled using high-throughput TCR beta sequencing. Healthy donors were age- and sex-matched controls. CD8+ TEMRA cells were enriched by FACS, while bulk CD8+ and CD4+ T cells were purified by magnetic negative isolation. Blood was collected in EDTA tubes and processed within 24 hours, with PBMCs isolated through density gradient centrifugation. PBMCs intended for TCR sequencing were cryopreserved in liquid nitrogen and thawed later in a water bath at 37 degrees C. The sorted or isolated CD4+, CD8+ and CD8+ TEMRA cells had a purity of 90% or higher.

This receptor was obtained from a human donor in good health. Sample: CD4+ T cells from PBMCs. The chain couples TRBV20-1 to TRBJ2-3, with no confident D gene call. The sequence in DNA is TGCAGTGCCCCGCAAGGCACAGATACGCAGTATTTT. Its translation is CSAPQGTDTQYF.